A selection of T cell receptor beta chains follows, all from one sample in a study of blood T cell repertoires in COVID-19. The method was immunoSEQ multiplex PCR; TCRdb's version includes in-frame clones alone and lacks a portion of them. The sample lists 350,000 to 400,000 clones, roughly 90% occurring once. The sample comprised PBMCs or T cells enriched from blood (not recorded which). These receptors were obtained from a woman in her 30s with acute COVID-19. CDR3s include the opening cysteine and the closing phenylalanine or tryptophan. D genes are given only for firm matches.

CDR3 | J | V | D
CASSLMINRGLANSPLHF | TRBJ1-6 | TRBV5-1 | TRBD1
CASSEVEGNEQFF | TRBJ2-1 | TRBV6-1 | -
CASSQGTGAYEKLFF | TRBJ1-4 | TRBV7-9 | TRBD1
CASSLRGGTEAFF | TRBJ1-1 | TRBV7-2 | -
CATRDLGLNTGELFF | TRBJ2-2 | TRBV27 | -
CASSGPGQGDYNEQFF | TRBJ2-1 | TRBV9 | TRBD1
CATYPGTGVVRSYNEQFF | TRBJ2-1 | TRBV7-6 | TRBD1
CASSSRGGGSGEKLFF | TRBJ1-4 | TRBV7-2 | -
CASSLRAGGDYGYTF | TRBJ1-2 | TRBV27 | TRBD1
CASSLSGFPNSPLHF | TRBJ1-6 | TRBV7-9 | -
CASSSGTGENSPLHF | TRBJ1-6 | TRBV5-4 | TRBD1
CASRTDINTEAFF | TRBJ1-1 | TRBV12-3/TRBV12-4 | -
CATTTAGGSETQYF | TRBJ2-5 | TRBV19 | TRBD2
CASSLAARQGPHYGYTF | TRBJ1-2 | TRBV7-2 | TRBD1
CASSPRDRDEKLFF | TRBJ1-4 | TRBV9 | TRBD1
CASSIVYPEWNSPLHF | TRBJ1-6 | TRBV19 | -
CASSPKPGGTQPQHF | TRBJ1-5 | TRBV4-1 | TRBD1
CASSIPLKEGAATEAFF | TRBJ1-1 | TRBV21-1 | -
CASSLGLGTGGPSYNSPLHF | TRBJ1-6 | TRBV28 | TRBD1
CASSVETGGFSGNTIYF | TRBJ1-3 | TRBV9 | -
CASSIRQGANYGYTF | TRBJ1-2 | TRBV19 | TRBD1
CASSPQGRVGEQYF | TRBJ2-7 | TRBV6-5 | -
CASTHTSKGENTGELFF | TRBJ2-2 | TRBV3-1/TRBV3-2 | -
CASSDSPDRGDGETQYF | TRBJ2-5 | TRBV6-4 | TRBD1
CASSKSKTAHSNQPQHF | TRBJ1-5 | TRBV6-2/TRBV6-3 | -
CALKAGTGELFF | TRBJ2-2 | TRBV7-3 | -
CSVENTGTSTDTQYF | TRBJ2-3 | TRBV29-1 | -
CASTPPANTQYF | TRBJ2-3 | TRBV7-9 | -
CASSLQGHDGYTF | TRBJ1-2 | TRBV5-6 | -
CASGLTTSGVAEAFF | TRBJ1-1 | TRBV12-5 | -
CASSDRDTNEKLFF | TRBJ1-4 | TRBV21-1 | -
CASSLDPRGTQTQYF | TRBJ2-5 | TRBV5-1 | -
CASSPSGGWGDTQYF | TRBJ2-3 | TRBV5-6 | TRBD2
CASSDRTRAGYGYTF | TRBJ1-2 | TRBV25-1 | -
CAIKLAGGGTDTQYF | TRBJ2-3 | TRBV10-3 | TRBD2
CASSIVVGVNQPQHF | TRBJ1-5 | TRBV19 | -
CASSPGQPTDQPQHF | TRBJ1-5 | TRBV18 | -
CATSDWTGALNTEAFF | TRBJ1-1 | TRBV24-1 | TRBD1
CASSFSREYNSPLHF | TRBJ1-6 | TRBV5-6 | -
CASSEVKRQGDGYTF | TRBJ1-2 | TRBV2 | TRBD1
CASSQGIWDTEAFF | TRBJ1-1 | TRBV5-6 | -
CASRYDSSNQPQHF | TRBJ1-5 | TRBV5-5 | -
CATLGQQNEKLFF | TRBJ1-4 | TRBV6-5 | TRBD1
CASSDSVSGANTGELFF | TRBJ2-2 | TRBV2 | -
CASSSNRGRSYEQYF | TRBJ2-7 | TRBV5-6 | TRBD1
CASSSGQALGPQHF | TRBJ1-5 | TRBV9 | TRBD1